Given below is one TCR beta chain in context. Original methodology: Scientists estimated how many nucleated cells there were by amplifying reference gene primers. Here immunoSEQ multiplex PCR was the method, and the copy in TCRdb shows in-frame clones only, minus some. Clone size and V and J calls were adopted from that table, with D and trimming inferred from the DNA. This sample has 240,000 or so clones, with 88% found just once. This sample was taken from a study of blood T cell repertoires in COVID-19. Study-level information: Sources were T cells, B-cell-depleted T cells, or PBMCs; the material itself was cDNA or gDNA.

The CDR3 loop spans 17 amino acids. The junction had 15 bases not matched to a gene; V was cut back by 2 bases and J by 9 bases. Germline V CDR1 and CDR2: LGHDT, YNNKEL (reference sequence). The sequence came from a woman in her thirties or forties who had recovered from COVID-19. Sequences were obtained from peripheral blood. The chain links TRBV3-1 (or the pseudogene TRBV3-2) to TRBJ2-2, with TRBD2 matching over 7 bases. The DNA for the CDR3 is TGTGCCAGCAGCCAACCTTCCGGGACTCGACTAGCCCGGGAGCTGTTTTTT. This codes for CASSQPSGTRLARELFF.